Each of the 32 T cell receptor beta chains below was sequenced from the same sample in a study of T cell responses to AZD1222 COVID-19 vaccine. The protocol was immunoSEQ multiplex PCR, while the TCRdb copy is restricted to in-frame clones and leaves out a portion. The sample holds approximately 61,000 clones, over 75% seen once. Sequencing was performed on peripheral blood, taken 28 days after the second AZD1222 dose. The receptor set was obtained from an adult who received the AZD1222 COVID-19 vaccine.

The gene calls are TRBV28 and TRBJ2-7; D not resolved. The V gene's germline CDR1 is MDHEN and CDR2 SYDVKM. V was shortened by 5 bases and J by 1 base, with 9 bases between the two germline ends. CDR3 length: 13 amino acids. CDR3 in amino acids: CASSHLVSYEQYF. The CDR3, as DNA: TGTGCCAGCAGTCACCTCGTTTCCTACGAGCAGTACTTC.

This clone occurred once. Compared with germline, one end of the junction differs, possibly owing to a read error. The V call is TRBV10-2, the J call TRBJ2-7, with D possibly called TRBD1 or TRBD2 (5 bases each). From germline, CDR1 is WSHSY and CDR2 SAAADI. The CDR3 is 13 amino acids. The CDR3 spells CASSSGTAYGQYF. The CDR3 bases are TGCGCCAGCAGTTCCGGGACCGCTTACGGGCAGTACTTC.

The chain is built from TRBV19 and TRBJ1-5, with 7 bases matching TRBD1. The ends lost 5 bases at V and 4 bases at J; junction bases unmatched: 5. The germline V gene encodes CDR1 LNHDA and CDR2 SQIVND (reference sequence). The CDR3 has 14 residues. CDR3 protein: CASSRDSLNQPQHF. CDR3 bases: TGTGCCAGTAGTCGGGACAGCTTAAATCAGCCCCAGCATTTT.

The gene calls are TRBV2 and TRBJ2-3; D is unclear. Germline-derived CDR1 and CDR2 are SNHLY and FYNNEI. The ends were cut back, 1 base at V and 0 bases at J, with 14 bases in the middle. The CDR3 extends over 17 amino acids. Written as DNA, the CDR3 is TGTGCCAGCAGTGAAGTCACGCGGATGACGAGCACAGATACGCAGTATTTT. Protein product: CASSEVTRMTSTDTQYF.

V usage is TRBV28 and J usage is TRBJ2-7; possible D gene TRBD1, 6 bases. This CDR3 comprises 14 residues. V shed 4 bases and J shed 3 bases, with 13 bases lying between them. Per the germline V gene, CDR1 is MDHEN and CDR2 is SYDVKM. This CDR3 reads CASSSTGSLYEQYF. The CDR3, as DNA: TGTGCCAGCAGTTCAACAGGGTCCCTCTACGAGCAGTACTTC. Based on the CDR3 plus reference TRBV28 and TRBJ2-7, the full variable domain is DVKVTQSSRYLVKRTGEKVFLECVQDMDHENMFWYRQDPGLGLRLIYFSYDVKMKEKGDIPEGYSVSREKKERFSLILESASTNQTSMYLCASSSTGSLYEQYFGPGTRLTVT.

This chain connects TRBV19 to TRBJ2-1; 10 nucleotides align to TRBD2. Germline CDR1 reads LNHDA; CDR2 reads SQIVND (reference sequence). J lost 4 bases, V lost 4 bases, and 10 bases had no gene match. The CDR3 sequence is 17 residues long. The CDR3 sequence: CASSSSELAGPYNEQFF. CDR3 sequence (DNA): TGTGCCAGTAGTAGTTCGGAACTAGCGGGACCTTACAATGAGCAGTTCTTC.

This clone was seen just once. The chain links TRBV19 to TRBJ2-1; 8 bases are a match to TRBD1. V trimming: 5 bases; J trimming: 2 bases; junction bases outside the gene matches: 5. The CDR3 contains 15 residues. Germline CDR1 LNHDA, CDR2 SQIVND (reference sequence). The DNA of the CDR3 is TGTGCCAGTAGTGAGGACAGGGCGGCCTACAATGAGCAGTTCTTC. Protein product: CASSEDRAAYNEQFF.

The chain employs TRBV28 and TRBJ1-1; D call uncertain. CDR1 is MDHEN and CDR2 is SYDVKM in the germline V gene. V lost 6 bases and J lost 4, with 18 bases in between. This CDR3 is 15 amino acids long. The CDR3 DNA reads as TGTGCCAGCAGGCCTGACAAACATCGGGGCACTGAAGCTTTCTTT. Protein sequence: CASRPDKHRGTEAFF. The full variable domain, in which reference TRBV28 and TRBJ1-1 provide the parts outside the CDR3, is DVKVTQSSRYLVKRTGEKVFLECVQDMDHENMFWYRQDPGLGLRLIYFSYDVKMKEKGDIPEGYSVSREKKERFSLILESASTNQTSMYLCASRPDKHRGTEAFFGQGTRLTVV.

The chain joins TRBV19 to TRBJ2-3; D is perhaps TRBD1 (5 bases). Germline V gene lookup returns CDR1 LNHDA and CDR2 SQIVND (reference sequence). CDR3 length equals 16 residues. V was trimmed by 5 bases and J by 1 base, leaving 16 bases between them. Here the CDR3 DNA reads TGTGCCAGTAGTCCCCTGGGGCGAGGTGGCACAGATACGCAGTATTTT. Protein: CASSPLGRGGTDTQYF.

This clone was seen once. In DNA, the CDR3 is TGTGCCAGCTCACCGAGACAGAACACTGAAGCTTTCTTT. Protein: CASSPRQNTEAFF. The chain joins TRBV18 to TRBJ1-1; D gene unclear. Looked up from germline, CDR1 is KGHSH and CDR2 is LQKENI. Trimming pared 3 bases from V and 1 base from J, leaving 6 bases between. CDR3 length: 13 amino acids.

The chain joins TRBV11-3 to TRBJ2-2, with 9 bases that match TRBD1. CDR1 is SGHNT, CDR2 YENEEA, per germline. This CDR3 has 15 residues. With V trimmed by 6 bases and J by 1 base, 3 bases remained unmatched. The CDR3: CASSPDRGNTGELFF. The CDR3 DNA sequence: TGTGCCAGCAGTCCGGACAGGGGGAACACCGGGGAGCTGTTTTTT.

The chain has TRBV6-1 and TRBJ1-3, with a tentative D call TRBD1 (6 bases). V shed 7 bases and J shed 0 bases, with 10 bases lying between them. Germline CDR1 and CDR2: MNHNS and SASEGT. This CDR3 spans 14 amino acids. CDR3 coding DNA: TGTGCCAGCAACCAGGGGAGCTCTGGAAACACCATATATTTT. Its translation: CASNQGSSGNTIYF.

This sequence joins TRBV7-6 and TRBJ2-3; 9 nucleotides match TRBD1. CDR1 SGHVS and CDR2 FNYEAQ come from the germline V gene. CDR3 length: 15 amino acids. V lost 3 bases, J lost 5 bases, and 6 bases stayed unmatched. Here the CDR3 DNA reads TGTGCCAGCAGCTTCCGACAGGGGGAGGTAGATACGCAGTATTTT. The encoded protein is CASSFRQGEVDTQYF.

V is TRBV5-6 and J is TRBJ2-3; weak D call: TRBD2 (5 bases). The germline V gene has CDR1 SGHDT and CDR2 YYEEEE. V was cut by 2 bases and J by 4 bases, with 8 bases left in between. The CDR3 has 13 residues. CDR3 nucleotide sequence: TGTGCCAGCAGCTTCGAGGGAGCAGATACGCAGTATTTT. Encoded protein: CASSFEGADTQYF. The entire variable domain, with the rest obtained from reference TRBV5-6 and TRBJ2-3, is as follows: DAGVTQSPTHLIKTRGQQVTLRCSPKSGHDTVSWYQQALGQGPQFIFQYYEEEERQRGNFPDRFSGHQFPNYSSELNVNALLLGDSALYLCASSFEGADTQYFGPGTRLTVL.

This clone was recorded once. The rearrangement links TRBV6-5 to TRBJ1-5, with 7 bases matching TRBD1. Germline V CDR1 and CDR2: MNHEY, SVGAGI. J was trimmed by 0 bases and V by 9 bases; bases with no gene match: 8. The CDR3 is 15 amino acids. For the CDR3, the DNA is TGTGCCAGTACTAACAGGGGAAATAGCAATCAGCCCCAGCATTTT. Encoded protein: CASTNRGNSNQPQHF.

The rearrangement joins TRBV28 to TRBJ2-7; 7 bases match TRBD1. Losses at the gene ends were 5 bases for V and 6 bases for J; bases not matched to a gene: 13. There are 15 residues in the CDR3. The V gene's germline CDR1 is MDHEN and CDR2 SYDVKM. The CDR3 sequence: CASSTRGQARGEQYF. The CDR3, as DNA: TGTGCCAGCAGTACTAGGGGGCAGGCCCGGGGCGAGCAGTACTTC.

This chain connects TRBV27 to TRBJ2-7; 12 bases agree with TRBD2. V dropped 4 bases and J dropped 6; count of bases not matched to a gene: 10. From germline, CDR1 is MNHEY and CDR2 SMNVEV (reference sequence). The CDR3 consists of 16 residues. The DNA for the CDR3 is TGTGCCAGCAGTTCAGGACTAGCGGGAAAAGTTTCCGAGCAGTACTTC. Translating gives CASSSGLAGKVSEQYF.

This rearrangement joins TRBV30 to TRBJ2-7; either TRBD1 or TRBD2 may supply D (7 bases each). Germline V gene lookup returns CDR1 GTSNPN and CDR2 SVGIG (reference sequence). This CDR3 comprises 14 residues. Trimming took off 0 bases at V and 6 bases at J, with 15 bases between the two ends. The CDR3 sequence is CAWSVGGGAAEQYF. The CDR3, as DNA: TGTGCCTGGAGTGTGGGAGGGGGCGCGGCCGAGCAGTACTTC.

J is TRBJ1-1 and V is TRBV2; D is perhaps TRBD1 (6 bases). The germline V and J ends were trimmed by 4 bases and 5 bases, with 14 bases remaining between them. The CDR3 is 14 amino acids. Germline V gene data show CDR1 as SNHLY and CDR2 as FYNNEI. The CDR3 loop is CASSALQGSTEAFF. DNA for the CDR3: TGTGCCAGCAGTGCCCTACAGGGATCTACTGAAGCTTTCTTT. Complete variable domain (other parts from reference TRBV2 and TRBJ1-1): EPEVTQTPSHQVTQMGQEVILRCVPISNHLYFYWYRQILGQKVEFLVSFYNNEISEKSEIFDDQFSVERPDGSNFTLKIRSTKLEDSAMYFCASSALQGSTEAFFGQGTRLTVV.

This clone was observed a few times. This chain joins TRBV28 and TRBJ2-3; 9 nucleotides align to TRBD1. The germline V gene has CDR1 MDHEN and CDR2 SYDVKM. The J segment lost 4 bases and the V segment lost 6 bases, leaving 14 bases of the junction unmatched. The CDR3 covers 17 residues. In DNA, the CDR3 is TGTGCCAGCAGGGGGACAGGGTACCCTGGAGGCCCAGATACGCAGTATTTT. This codes for CASRGTGYPGGPDTQYF. Full variable domain (remainder filled in from reference TRBV28 and TRBJ2-3): DVKVTQSSRYLVKRTGEKVFLECVQDMDHENMFWYRQDPGLGLRLIYFSYDVKMKEKGDIPEGYSVSREKKERFSLILESASTNQTSMYLCASRGTGYPGGPDTQYFGPGTRLTVL.

The rearrangement joins TRBV29-1 to TRBJ2-4; D perhaps matches TRBD1 (7 bases). V lost 7 bases and J 1 base, leaving 14 bases between the germline ends. The CDR3 spans 14 residues. Germline V gene data show CDR1 as SQVTM and CDR2 as ANQGSEA. The CDR3 protein is CSALRGDAKNIQYF. The CDR3 DNA is TGCAGCGCTCTCAGGGGGGACGCCAAAAACATTCAGTACTTC.

The chain links TRBV5-4 to TRBJ2-2; D might be TRBD1 (6 bases). V was shortened by 7 bases and J by 5 bases, with 9 bases between the two germline ends. Germline V gene lookup returns CDR1 SGHNT and CDR2 YYREEE (reference sequence). CDR3 length equals 12 residues. The chain's CDR3 is CASHRDTGELFF. CDR3 in DNA: TGTGCCAGCCACAGGGATACCGGGGAGCTGTTTTTT.

V is TRBV28 and J is TRBJ1-2; the D gene is possibly TRBD1 (6 bases). This CDR3 contains 17 residues. Deletions cut 2 bases from V and 4 bases from J, with 20 bases between. Germline CDR1 reads MDHEN; CDR2 reads SYDVKM. The CDR3: CASSLPITGFGIYGYTF. The CDR3 DNA reads TGTGCCAGCAGTTTACCGATTACAGGGTTCGGTATCTATGGCTACACCTTC.

This chain uses TRBV5-1 with TRBJ1-1; D perhaps matches TRBD1 (6 bases). Trimming removed 2 bases from V and 7 bases from J, with 9 bases in between. Germline V lookup: CDR1 SGHRS, CDR2 YFSETQ. The CDR3 spans 12 residues. CDR3 sequence reads: CASSLQGIEAFF. The CDR3 bases are TGCGCCAGCAGCTTACAGGGCATTGAAGCTTTCTTT.

V gene TRBV30 combines with J gene TRBJ2-6, with D uncertain. CDR1 GTSNPN and CDR2 SVGIG come from the germline V gene (reference sequence). Trimming removed 1 base from V and 0 bases from J, with 1 base in between. The CDR3 is 13 amino acids. CDR3 coding DNA: TGTGCCTGGAGTGACTCTGGGGCCAACGTCCTGACTTTC. Its translation: CAWSDSGANVLTF.

This sequence joins TRBV10-3 and TRBJ2-1, with 13 bases matching TRBD2. Germline trimming cut 8 bases from V and 8 bases from J; bases unmatched to any gene: 3. The CDR3 consists of 13 residues. The germline V gene encodes CDR1 ENHRY and CDR2 SYGVKD. CDR3 loop: CAIGLAGVDEQFF. CDR3 sequence (DNA): TGTGCCATCGGACTAGCGGGAGTCGATGAGCAGTTCTTC.

The genes are TRBV24-1 and TRBJ2-1; 8 bases match TRBD2. Germline V gene data show CDR1 as KGHDR and CDR2 as SFDVKD. The CDR3 runs to 14 residues. V was clipped by 4 bases and J by 7 bases; unmatched bases: 5. CDR3 coding DNA: TGTGCCACCAGTGAAGCCGGGACTAGTAATGAGCAGTTCTTC. Its protein product is CATSEAGTSNEQFF.

The chain combines TRBV30 with TRBJ2-3, with 7 nucleotides matching TRBD2. The V gene's germline CDR1 is GTSNPN and CDR2 SVGIG (reference sequence). Trimming cost V 8 bases and J 2 bases; bases outside gene matches: 7. This CDR3 has 13 amino acids. The CDR3 loop reads CARTRVDTDTQYF. DNA of the CDR3: TGTGCCAGGACTAGAGTAGACACAGATACGCAGTATTTT.

V and J are TRBV6-5 and TRBJ1-6, with a weak D call TRBD1 (6 bases). V shed 0 bases and J shed 10 bases, with 10 bases lying between them. CDR1 is MNHEY, CDR2 SVGAGI, per germline. The CDR3 contains 14 residues. The CDR3, as DNA: TGTGCCAGCAGTTACTCGGGGGCAGGATCACCCCTCCACTTT. Its translation is CASSYSGAGSPLHF.

Only one count was recorded for this clone. The genes are TRBV24-1 and TRBJ1-5; D is undetermined. Germline CDR1 is KGHDR and CDR2 is SFDVKD. With 4 bases removed from V and 1 base from J, the gap between germline ends came to 13 bases. This CDR3 comprises 16 residues. Written as DNA, the CDR3 is TGTGCCACCAGTGACTCCGGTCGATCGAGCAATCAGCCCCAGCATTTT. This translates into CATSDSGRSSNQPQHF.

In its sample, this clone was seen once. The chain has TRBV28 and TRBJ1-5; D is ambiguous. V was clipped by 5 bases and J by 4 bases, with 12 bases between them. Germline values: CDR1 MDHEN, CDR2 SYDVKM. The length of the CDR3 is 14 residues. The CDR3 protein is CASSIQGGNQPQHF. For the CDR3, the DNA is TGTGCCAGCAGTATCCAAGGAGGGAATCAGCCCCAGCATTTT.

The rearrangement uses TRBV10-3 and TRBJ2-1; D is perhaps TRBD2 (5 bases). Trimming stripped 5 bases from V and 6 bases from J, with 17 bases between. CDR1 is ENHRY and CDR2 is SYGVKD in the germline V gene. There are 15 residues in the CDR3. The CDR3 loop reads CAISQQRLAGNEQFF. In nucleotides, the CDR3 is TGTGCCATCAGTCAACAGAGGCTAGCAGGCAATGAGCAGTTCTTC.